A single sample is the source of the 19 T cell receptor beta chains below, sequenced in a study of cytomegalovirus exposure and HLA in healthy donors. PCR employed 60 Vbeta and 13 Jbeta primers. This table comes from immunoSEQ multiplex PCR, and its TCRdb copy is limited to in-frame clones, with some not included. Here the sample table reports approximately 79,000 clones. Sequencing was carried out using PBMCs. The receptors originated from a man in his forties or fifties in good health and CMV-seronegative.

The CDR3 coding sequence is TGTGCCAGCAGCAGAGACAGGGTCTACAATGAGCAGTTCTTC. Residues: CASSRDRVYNEQFF. V usage is TRBV7-2 and J usage is TRBJ2-1, with 7 bases identical to TRBD1. Germline loops: CDR1 SGHTA, CDR2 FQGNSA. J gave up 3 bases and V 5 bases, and 4 bases lay outside the gene matches. The CDR3 consists of 14 residues.

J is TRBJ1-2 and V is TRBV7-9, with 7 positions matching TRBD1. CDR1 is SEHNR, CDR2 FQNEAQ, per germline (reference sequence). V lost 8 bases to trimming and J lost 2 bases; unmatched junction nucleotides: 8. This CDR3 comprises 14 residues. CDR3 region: CASVIEGGNYGYTF. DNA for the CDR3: TGTGCCAGCGTCATTGAAGGGGGCAACTATGGCTACACCTTC. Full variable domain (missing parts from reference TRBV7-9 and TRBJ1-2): DTGVSQNPRHKITKRGQNVTFRCDPISEHNRLYWYRQTLGQGPEFLTYFQNEAQLEKSRLLSDRFSAERPKGSFSTLEIQRTEQGDSAMYLCASVIEGGNYGYTFGSGTRLTVV.

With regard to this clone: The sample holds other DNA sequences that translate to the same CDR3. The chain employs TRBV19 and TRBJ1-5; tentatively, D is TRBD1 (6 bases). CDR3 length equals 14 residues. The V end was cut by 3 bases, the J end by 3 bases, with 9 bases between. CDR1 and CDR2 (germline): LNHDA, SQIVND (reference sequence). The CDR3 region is CASSIRDTNQPQHF. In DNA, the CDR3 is TGTGCCAGTAGTATTCGGGACACCAATCAGCCCCAGCATTTT.

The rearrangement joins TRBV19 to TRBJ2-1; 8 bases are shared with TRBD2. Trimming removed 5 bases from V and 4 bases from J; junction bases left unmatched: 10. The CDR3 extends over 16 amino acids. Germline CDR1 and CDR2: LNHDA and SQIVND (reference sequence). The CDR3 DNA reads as TGTGCCAGTAGTCCTTTGCGGGGGGCCCCTTACAATGAGCAGTTCTTC. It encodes CASSPLRGAPYNEQFF.

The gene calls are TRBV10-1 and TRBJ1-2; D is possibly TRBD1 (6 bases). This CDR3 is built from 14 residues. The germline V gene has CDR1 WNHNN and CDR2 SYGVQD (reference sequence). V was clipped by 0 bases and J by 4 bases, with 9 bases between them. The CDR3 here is CASSESIGGYGYTF. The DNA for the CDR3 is TGCGCCAGCAGTGAGTCGATAGGGGGCTATGGCTACACCTTC.

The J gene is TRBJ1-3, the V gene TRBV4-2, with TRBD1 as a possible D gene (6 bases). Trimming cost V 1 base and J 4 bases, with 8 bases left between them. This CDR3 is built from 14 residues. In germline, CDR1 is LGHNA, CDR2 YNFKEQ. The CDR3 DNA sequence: TGTGCCAGCAGCCAAGCGACAGGAGGAAACACCATATATTTT. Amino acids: CASSQATGGNTIYF.

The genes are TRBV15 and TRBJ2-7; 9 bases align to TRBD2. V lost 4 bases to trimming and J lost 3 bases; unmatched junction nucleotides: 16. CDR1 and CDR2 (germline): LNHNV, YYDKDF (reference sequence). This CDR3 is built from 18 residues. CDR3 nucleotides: TGTGCCACCAGCAAGAAGATTGCTAGCGGGACCCCGGGCTACGAGCAGTACTTC. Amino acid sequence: CATSKKIASGTPGYEQYF.

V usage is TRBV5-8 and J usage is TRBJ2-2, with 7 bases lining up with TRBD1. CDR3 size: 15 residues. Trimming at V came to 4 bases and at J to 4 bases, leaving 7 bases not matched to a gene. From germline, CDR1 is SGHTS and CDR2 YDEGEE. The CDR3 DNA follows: TGTGCCAGCAGCGGAACAGACAGGGTCACCGGGGAGCTGTTTTTT. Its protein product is CASSGTDRVTGELFF.

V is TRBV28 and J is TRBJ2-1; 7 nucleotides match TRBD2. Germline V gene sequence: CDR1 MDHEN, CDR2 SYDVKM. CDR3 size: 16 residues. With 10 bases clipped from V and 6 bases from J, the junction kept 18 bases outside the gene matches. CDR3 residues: CATVTGREFFVNEQFF. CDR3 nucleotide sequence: TGTGCCACCGTCACTGGGAGGGAGTTTTTCGTCAATGAGCAGTTCTTC.

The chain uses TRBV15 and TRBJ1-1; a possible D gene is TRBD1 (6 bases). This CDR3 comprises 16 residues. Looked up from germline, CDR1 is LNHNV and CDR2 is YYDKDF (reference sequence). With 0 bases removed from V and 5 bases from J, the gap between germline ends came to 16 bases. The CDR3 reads CATSRDLRGAQTEAFF. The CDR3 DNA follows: TGTGCCACCAGCAGAGATCTACGGGGGGCGCAGACTGAAGCTTTCTTT.

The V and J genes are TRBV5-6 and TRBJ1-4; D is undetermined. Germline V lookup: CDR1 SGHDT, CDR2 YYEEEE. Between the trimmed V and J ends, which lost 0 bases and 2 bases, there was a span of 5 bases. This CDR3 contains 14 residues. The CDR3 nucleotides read TGTGCCAGCAGCTTGGGAGGGACTAATGAAAAACTGTTTTTT. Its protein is CASSLGGTNEKLFF.

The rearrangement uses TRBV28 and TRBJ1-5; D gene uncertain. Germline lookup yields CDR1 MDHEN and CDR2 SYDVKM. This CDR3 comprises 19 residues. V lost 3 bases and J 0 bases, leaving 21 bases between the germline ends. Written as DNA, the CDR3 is TGTGCCAGCAGTTTTGAAGCAGACAACCTACGTTATAGCAATCAGCCCCAGCATTTT. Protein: CASSFEADNLRYSNQPQHF.

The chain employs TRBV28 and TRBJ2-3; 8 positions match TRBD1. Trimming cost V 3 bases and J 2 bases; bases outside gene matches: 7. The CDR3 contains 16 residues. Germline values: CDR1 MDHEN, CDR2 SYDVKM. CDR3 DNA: TGTGCCAGCAGTTTCACAGGGGGGTCCTACACAGATACGCAGTATTTT. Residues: CASSFTGGSYTDTQYF.

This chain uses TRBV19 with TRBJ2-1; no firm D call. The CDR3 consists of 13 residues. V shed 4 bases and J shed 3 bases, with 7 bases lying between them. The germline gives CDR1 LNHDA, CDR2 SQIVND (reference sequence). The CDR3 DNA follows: TGTGCCAGTAGTACCCAACTCTACAATGAGCAGTTCTTC. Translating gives CASSTQLYNEQFF.

The DNA for the CDR3 is TGTGCCAGCAGTGCGCGGGGGTATGGGGGCTACACCTTC. As protein: CASSARGYGGYTF. The chain employs TRBV7-6 and TRBJ1-2, with D possibly TRBD1 on 5 matching bases. The V gene's germline CDR1 is SGHVS and CDR2 FNYEAQ. V lost 6 bases to trimming and J lost 8 bases, with 16 bases between them. The CDR3 covers 13 residues.

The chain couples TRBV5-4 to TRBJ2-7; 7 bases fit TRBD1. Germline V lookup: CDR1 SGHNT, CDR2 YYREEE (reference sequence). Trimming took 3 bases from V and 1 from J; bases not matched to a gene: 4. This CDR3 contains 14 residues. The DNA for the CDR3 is TGTGCCAGCAGCTCTAGGACAGGTTCCTACGAGCAGTACTTC. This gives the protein CASSSRTGSYEQYF. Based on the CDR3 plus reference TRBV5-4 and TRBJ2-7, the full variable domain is ETGVTQSPTHLIKTRGQQVTLRCSSQSGHNTVSWYQQALGQGPQFIFQYYREEENGRGNFPPRFSGLQFPNYSSELNVNALELDDSALYLCASSSRTGSYEQYFGPGTRLTVT.

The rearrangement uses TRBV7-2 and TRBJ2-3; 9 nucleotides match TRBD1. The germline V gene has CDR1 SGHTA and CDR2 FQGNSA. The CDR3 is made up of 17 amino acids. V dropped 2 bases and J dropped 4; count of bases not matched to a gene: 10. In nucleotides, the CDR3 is TGTGCCAGCAGCTTAATCCGGGGGACAGGGACTCCAGATACGCAGTATTTT. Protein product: CASSLIRGTGTPDTQYF. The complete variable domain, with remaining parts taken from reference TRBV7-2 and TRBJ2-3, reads GAGVSQSPSNKVTEKGKDVELRCDPISGHTALYWYRQSLGQGLEFLIYFQGNSAPDKSGLPSDRFSAERTGGSVSTLTIQRTQQEDSAVYLCASSLIRGTGTPDTQYFGPGTRLTVL.

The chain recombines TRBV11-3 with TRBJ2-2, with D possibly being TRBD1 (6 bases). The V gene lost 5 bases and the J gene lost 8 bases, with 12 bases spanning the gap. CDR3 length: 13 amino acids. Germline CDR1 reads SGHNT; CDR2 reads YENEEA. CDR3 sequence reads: CASSLQGNGELFF. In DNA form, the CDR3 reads TGTGCCAGCAGCCTACAGGGTAATGGGGAGCTGTTTTTT.

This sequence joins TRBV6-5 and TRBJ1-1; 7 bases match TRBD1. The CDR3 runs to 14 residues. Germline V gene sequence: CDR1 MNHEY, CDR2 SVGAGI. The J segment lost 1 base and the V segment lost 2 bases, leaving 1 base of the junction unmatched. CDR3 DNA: TGTGCCAGCAGTTACGGGACAGAGAACACTGAAGCTTTCTTT. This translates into CASSYGTENTEAFF.